The 13 T cell receptor beta chains below all came from one sample that was sequenced in a study of siplizumab effects on memory and regulatory T cells. Profiled with immunoSEQ multiplex PCR; TCRdb holds only in-frame clones, not every one. The sample has about 94,000 clones; over 85% are singletons. Sequencing was performed on non-Treg CD4+ T cells sorted from blood. These receptors came from a human donor in good health.

The genes are TRBV7-9 and TRBJ1-2; possibly TRBD1 for D (6 bases). CDR1 and CDR2 from the germline V gene are SEHNR and FQNEAQ (reference sequence). The CDR3 extends over 17 amino acids. Trimming cost V 5 bases and J 1 base, with 20 bases left between them. CDR3 in amino acids: CASSPDSGTNDNYGYTF. For the CDR3, the DNA is TGTGCCAGCAGCCCCGATTCCGGGACAAATGATAACTATGGCTACACCTTC.

This clone was recorded only once. The DNA for the CDR3 is TGTGCCAGCAGGAGACAGGGTTCGGGCAATCAGCCCCAGCATTTT. Protein sequence: CASRRQGSGNQPQHF. The V gene is TRBV2, the J gene TRBJ1-5; 7 positions match TRBD1. With 6 bases clipped from V and 2 bases from J, the junction kept 7 bases outside the gene matches. The CDR3 totals 15 residues. Germline V gene lookup returns CDR1 SNHLY and CDR2 FYNNEI.

The chain has TRBV19 and TRBJ2-3, with a weak D call TRBD1 (6 bases). The germline gives CDR1 LNHDA, CDR2 SQIVND (reference sequence). The V end lost 4 bases, the J end lost 2 bases, and 13 bases lay between the germline ends. This CDR3 has 15 residues. CDR3 region: CASSTRTALTDTQYF. Here the CDR3 DNA reads TGTGCCAGTAGTACTCGGACAGCCCTCACAGATACGCAGTATTTT.

This clone was counted once. The chain uses TRBV6-5 and TRBJ1-2; no firm D call. Germline V gene sequence: CDR1 MNHEY, CDR2 SVGAGI. CDR3 size: 12 residues. The ends were cut back, 4 bases at V and 6 bases at J, with 9 bases in the middle. CDR3 sequence: CASSSPVHGYTF. For the CDR3, the DNA is TGTGCCAGCAGTTCTCCGGTGCATGGCTACACCTTC.

The genes are TRBV19 and TRBJ2-4; D possibly uses TRBD1 or TRBD2 (5 bases each). Trimming shortened V by 2 bases and J by 0 bases, and 8 bases separated the two germline ends. The germline CDR1 and CDR2 sequences are LNHDA and SQIVND (reference sequence). The CDR3 spans 15 residues. CDR3: CASSITGTAKNIQYF. DNA of the CDR3: TGTGCCAGTAGTATAACCGGGACAGCCAAAAACATTCAGTACTTC.

V is TRBV7-3 and J is TRBJ1-1; TRBD1 aligns across 7 bases. J was trimmed by 1 base and V by 5 bases; bases with no gene match: 1. CDR1 and CDR2 from the germline V gene are SGHTA and FQGTGA. This CDR3 has 13 amino acids. Here the CDR3 reads CASSRDRNTEAFF. DNA for the CDR3: TGTGCCAGCAGCCGGGACAGGAACACTGAAGCTTTCTTT.

V usage is TRBV7-9 and J usage is TRBJ2-3; tentatively, D is TRBD2 (7 bases). Germline V gene sequence: CDR1 SEHNR, CDR2 FQNEAQ (reference sequence). The ends were cut back, 3 bases at V and 2 bases at J, with 12 bases in the middle. The CDR3 is 15 residues long. This chain's CDR3 is CASSFWGGPTDTQYF. Written as DNA, the CDR3 is TGTGCCAGCAGCTTTTGGGGGGGGCCCACAGATACGCAGTATTTT.

This clone occurred once. The rearrangement joins TRBV5-1 to TRBJ2-2; no clear D gene. The CDR3 covers 13 residues. Trimming left V 2 bases short and J 7 bases short, with 9 bases between. Germline V gene data show CDR1 as SGHRS and CDR2 as YFSETQ. The CDR3 DNA is TGCGCCAGCAGCTTAGTGGGAATCGGGGAGCTGTTTTTT. As protein: CASSLVGIGELFF.

This chain links TRBV30 with TRBJ2-6, with 7 bases lining up with TRBD1. With 4 bases clipped from V and 1 base from J, the junction kept 13 bases outside the gene matches. Germline CDR1 is GTSNPN and CDR2 is SVGIG (reference sequence). The CDR3 sequence is 18 residues long. The DNA of the CDR3 is TGTGCCTGGACCTCGAACAGGGGAATAGTATCTGGGGCCAACGTCCTGACTTTC. Translation: CAWTSNRGIVSGANVLTF.

This rearrangement joins TRBV4-1 to TRBJ2-3; TRBD1 aligns across 9 bases. The trim removed 4 bases at V and 5 bases at J, leaving 7 bases unmatched. The CDR3 runs 15 residues. The germline gives CDR1 MGHRA, CDR2 YSYEKL. The CDR3 DNA is TGCGCCAGCAGCCGGGACAGGGAAGGGGGAGATACGCAGTATTTT. It codes for CASSRDREGGDTQYF.

The rearrangement joins TRBV19 to TRBJ2-1; D might be TRBD1 (6 bases). Germline V gene lookup returns CDR1 LNHDA and CDR2 SQIVND (reference sequence). The CDR3 sequence is 15 residues long. The ends were cut back, 3 bases at V and 4 bases at J, with 13 bases in the middle. The CDR3 coding sequence is TGTGCCAGTAGTATGGCGGCAGGGGATTACAATGAGCAGTTCTTC. Translation: CASSMAAGDYNEQFF.

The chain employs TRBV5-4 and TRBJ2-1, with 8 positions matching TRBD2. CDR3 length equals 14 residues. The V segment lost 4 bases and the J segment 10 bases; nucleotides outside the gene matches: 10. Germline V gene lookup returns CDR1 SGHNT and CDR2 YYREEE (reference sequence). CDR3 in DNA: TGTGCCAGCAGCCTGGGAGCGGGAGCTGGGGAGCAGTTCTTC. Its protein product is CASSLGAGAGEQFF.

This chain connects TRBV11-1 to TRBJ2-1, with 11 bases aligning to TRBD2. Germline V gene lookup returns CDR1 SGHAT and CDR2 FQDESV (reference sequence). There are 16 residues in the CDR3. The V segment lost 4 bases and the J segment 8 bases; nucleotides outside the gene matches: 10. CDR3 sequence (DNA): TGTGCCAGCAGCTCTTGGACTAGCGGGTCTCGCCATGAGCAGTTCTTC. Protein: CASSSWTSGSRHEQFF.